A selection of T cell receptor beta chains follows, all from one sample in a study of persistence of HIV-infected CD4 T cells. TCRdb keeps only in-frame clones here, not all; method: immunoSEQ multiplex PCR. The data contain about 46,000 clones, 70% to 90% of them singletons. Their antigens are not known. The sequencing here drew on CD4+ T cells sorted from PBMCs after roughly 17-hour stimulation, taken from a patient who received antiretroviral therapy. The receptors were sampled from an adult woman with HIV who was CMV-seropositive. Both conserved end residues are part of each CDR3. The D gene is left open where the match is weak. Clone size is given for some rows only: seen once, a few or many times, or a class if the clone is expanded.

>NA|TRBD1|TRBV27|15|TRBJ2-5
TGTGCCAGCAGTTTATGGGACAGGGCTCAAGAGACCCAGTACTTC
CASSLWDRAQETQYF
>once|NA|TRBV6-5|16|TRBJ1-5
TGTGCCAGCAGTTACTCGACGACCGAGAGCAATCAGCCCCAGCATTTT
CASSYSTTESNQPQHF
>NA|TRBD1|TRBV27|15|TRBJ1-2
TGTGCCAGCAGTAGCCTGGGGACAGGGAACTATGGCTACACCTTC
CASSSLGTGNYGYTF
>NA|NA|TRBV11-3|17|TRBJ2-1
TGTGCCAGCAGCTTATTTCAGGGACAGCGGGGTTACAATGAGCAGTTCTTC
CASSLFQGQRGYNEQFF
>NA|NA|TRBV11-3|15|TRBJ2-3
TGTGCCAGCAGCTTATCCGGGCAGGGCACAGATACGCAGTATTTT
CASSLSGQGTDTQYF
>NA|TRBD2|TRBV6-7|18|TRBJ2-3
TGTGCCAGCAGTTACAGGTCTAGCGGGAGGAATAGCACAGATACGCAGTATTTT
CASSYRSSGRNSTDTQYF
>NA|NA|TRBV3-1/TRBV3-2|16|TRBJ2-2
TGTGCCAGCAGCCAAGGATCTAGTCTCCGGAGCGGGGAGCTGTTTTTT
CASSQGSSLRSGELFF
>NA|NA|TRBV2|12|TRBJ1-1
TGTGCCAGCGGGCAGCCGCGGGCTGAAGCTTTCTTT
CASGQPRAEAFF
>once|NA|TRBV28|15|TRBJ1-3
TGTGCCAGCAGGAATGCGGGTGCCTCTGGAAACACCATATATTTT
CASRNAGASGNTIYF
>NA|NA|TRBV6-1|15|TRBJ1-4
TGTGCCAGCAGTGAACTTCGGGGGTTGCACGAAAAACTGTTTTTT
CASSELRGLHEKLFF
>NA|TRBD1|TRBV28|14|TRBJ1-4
TGTGCCAGCAGTTGGACAGGGGGATATACCCAACTGTTTTTT
CASSWTGGYTQLFF
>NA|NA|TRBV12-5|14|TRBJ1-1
TGTGCTAGTGGTTTGCTAGGTGGGGACACTGAAGCTTTCTTT
CASGLLGGDTEAFF
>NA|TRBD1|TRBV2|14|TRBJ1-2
TGTGCCAGCAGCACTACAGGGGGCTGGAATGGCTACACCTTC
CASSTTGGWNGYTF
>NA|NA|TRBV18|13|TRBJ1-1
TGTGCCACCAATAACCCGGAGAACACTGAAGCTTTCTTT
CATNNPENTEAFF
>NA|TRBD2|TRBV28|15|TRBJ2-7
TGTGCCAGCAGCAGTCCGGGACTAGGCTCCTACGAGCAGTACTTC
CASSSPGLGSYEQYF
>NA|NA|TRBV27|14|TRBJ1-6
TGTGCCAGCCTCTCCCGGCCCTATAATTCACCCCTCCACTTT
CASLSRPYNSPLHF
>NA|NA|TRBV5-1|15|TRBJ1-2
TGCGCCAGCAGCTTGGACGCCGGGTCGGACTATGGCTACACCTTC
CASSLDAGSDYGYTF
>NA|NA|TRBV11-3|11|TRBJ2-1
TGTGCCAGCAGCTTAAGCTATGAGCAGTTCTTC
CASSLSYEQFF